This is a list of T cell receptor beta chains from one sample in a study of PD-L1 blockade in urothelial cancer. The repertoire was sequenced with immunoSEQ multiplex PCR; TCRdb's copy has only in-frame clones and lacks some. The data show about 49,000 clones, roughly 85% seen once. Here the sequenced sample was PBMCs, taken around atezolizumab (anti-PD-L1) treatment. The receptors stem from a man aged 55 to 70 with urothelial cancer. Both conserved end residues are part of each CDR3. A D gene is named only where the DNA matches it firmly. The size field is filled for only some rows; it gives once, few, many or a size class.

v_gene	len	j_gene	d_gene	abundance	CDR3aa	CDR3nt
TRBV6-1	17	TRBJ2-2	.	.	CASSDFSRDGGTGELFF	TGTGCCAGCAGTGATTTCTCGAGGGACGGGGGCACCGGGGAGCTGTTTTTT
TRBV5-1	13	TRBJ2-1	.	.	CASRWSGRNEQFF	TGCGCCAGCAGATGGTCGGGTCGGAATGAGCAGTTCTTC
TRBV5-1	15	TRBJ1-1	TRBD1	.	CASSPRQGAGTEAFF	TGCGCCAGCAGCCCCCGACAGGGGGCGGGCACTGAAGCTTTCTTT
TRBV6-1	14	TRBJ2-1	TRBD2	once	CAIQIAGRYNEQFF	TGTGCCATCCAAATAGCGGGGCGATACAATGAGCAGTTCTTC
TRBV19	14	TRBJ1-6	.	.	CASRSGRADSPLHF	TGTGCCAGTAGGTCGGGCAGGGCTGATTCACCCCTCCACTTT
TRBV7-2	13	TRBJ2-7	.	.	CASSKDNSYEQYF	TGTGCCAGCAGTAAGGACAACTCCTACGAGCAGTACTTC
TRBV18	15	TRBJ1-1	TRBD1	.	CASSPRDSFNTEAFF	TGTGCCAGCTCACCACGGGACAGCTTTAACACTGAAGCTTTCTTT
TRBV28	13	TRBJ1-2	.	.	CASTVTANYGYTF	TGTGCCAGCACCGTAACAGCTAACTATGGCTACACCTTC
TRBV6-6	15	TRBJ1-4	.	once	CASSPSGGGSEKLFF	TGTGCCAGCAGTCCGAGCGGGGGAGGGAGTGAAAAACTGTTTTTT
TRBV9	16	TRBJ2-3	.	.	CASSRSGYASTDTQYF	TGTGCCAGCAGCCGTTCCGGGTACGCTAGCACAGATACGCAGTATTTT
TRBV7-2	14	TRBJ2-7	TRBD2	.	CASSQLAGTYEQYF	TGTGCCAGCAGCCAACTAGCGGGTACCTACGAGCAGTACTTC